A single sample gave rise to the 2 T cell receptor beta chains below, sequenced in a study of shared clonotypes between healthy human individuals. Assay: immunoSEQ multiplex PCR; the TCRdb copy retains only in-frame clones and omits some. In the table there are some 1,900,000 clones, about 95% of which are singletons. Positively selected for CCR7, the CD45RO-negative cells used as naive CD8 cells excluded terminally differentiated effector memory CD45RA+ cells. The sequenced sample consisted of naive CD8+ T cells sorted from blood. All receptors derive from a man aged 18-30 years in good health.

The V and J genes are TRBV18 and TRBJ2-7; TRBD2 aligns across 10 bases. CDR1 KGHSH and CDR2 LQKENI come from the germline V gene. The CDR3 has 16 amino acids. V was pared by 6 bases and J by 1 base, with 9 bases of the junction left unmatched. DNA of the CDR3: TGTGCCAGCTCGTTCGGGCGACTAGCGGGTTCCTACGAGCAGTACTTC. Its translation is CASSFGRLAGSYEQYF.

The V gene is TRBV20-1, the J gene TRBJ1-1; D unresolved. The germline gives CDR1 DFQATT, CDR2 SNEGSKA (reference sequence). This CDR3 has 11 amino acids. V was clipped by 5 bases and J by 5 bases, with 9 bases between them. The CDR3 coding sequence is TGCAGTGCTCCTGCCGGGACTGAAGCTTTCTTT. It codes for CSAPAGTEAFF.